The 27 T cell receptor beta chains in this list originate from one sample, sequenced in a study of T cell repertoires in aging, cancer and after chemotherapy. TRB rearrangements spanning V, D and J were amplified using mixed TRB-A/B primers. Via MiXCR, TCRdb re-called the multiplex PCR reads, giving one row per CDR3 protein. The table has approximately 1,000 distinct CDR3 sequences, less than 35% seen once. Amplification of TCR beta used genomic DNA extracted from peripheral blood. Source material: blood. These receptors all come from a human donor with a solid tumor.

This clonotype is medium-sized by share. The chain recombines TRBV19 with TRBJ2-1, with 9 bases fitting TRBD2. The CDR3 is made up of 17 amino acids. CDR1 and CDR2 from the germline V gene are LNHDA and SQIVND (reference sequence). The V and J ends lost 5 bases and 2 bases, in that order; junction bases with no gene match: 10. CDR3 coding DNA: TGTGCCAGTAGTCCACAAGCAACTAGCGGGCCCTACAATGAGCAGTTCTTC. Protein sequence: CASSPQATSGPYNEQFF.

This clonotype is a singleton in its sample. The chain couples TRBV4-3 to TRBJ1-4, with D possibly TRBD1 on 5 matching bases. CDR3 length equals 15 residues. Between the trimmed V and J ends, which lost 0 bases and 2 bases, there was a span of 7 bases. Germline lookup yields CDR1 LGHNA and CDR2 YSLEER. Written as DNA, the CDR3 is TGCGCCAGCAGCCAAGAAGGGGCCACTAATGAAAAACTGTTTTTT. Its protein product is CASSQEGATNEKLFF.

In its sample, this clonotype ranks as large. The chain couples TRBV15 to TRBJ1-2; D is ambiguous. Germline V gives CDR1 LNHNV, CDR2 YYDKDF (reference sequence). Trimming stripped 0 bases from V and 8 bases from J, with 13 bases between. The length of the CDR3 is 14 residues. CDR3 DNA sequence: TGTGCCACCAGCAGAGAACCTGACGGCCGGGGCTACACCTTC. It codes for CATSREPDGRGYTF.

This clonotype is deemed medium-sized (0.01 to 0.1%). The chain joins TRBV20-1 to TRBJ2-1; D is possibly TRBD2 (6 bases). There are 13 residues in the CDR3. The germline V and J ends were trimmed by 3 bases and 3 bases, with 9 bases remaining between them. Germline V gene data show CDR1 as DFQATT and CDR2 as SNEGSKA (reference sequence). CDR3 sequence (DNA): TGCAGTGCTAGCGTTAGCGGCTACAATGAGCAGTTCTTC. Its protein product is CSASVSGYNEQFF.

As for this clonotype: At one end, the junction sequence differs from germline, possibly due to a read error. The chain is built from TRBV27 and TRBJ2-7; 13 bases align to TRBD2. CDR1 MNHEY and CDR2 SMNVEV come from the germline V gene (reference sequence). The CDR3 sequence is 19 residues long. The CDR3 bases are TGTGCCATCAGTTCGTGGACTAGCGGGAGATCTGGGGCTGCCTACGAGCAGTACTTC. Residues: CAISSWTSGRSGAAYEQYF.

This clonotype ranks as medium-sized. J is TRBJ1-1 and V is TRBV6-6; D uncertain. From germline, CDR1 is MNHNY and CDR2 SVGAGI (reference sequence). V gave up 2 bases and J gave up 1 base, with 11 bases separating them. The CDR3 extends over 15 amino acids. The CDR3 sequence: CASSYGTEKNTEAFF. As DNA, the CDR3 is TGTGCCAGCAGTTACGGAACAGAGAAGAACACTGAAGCTTTCTTT.

The chain links TRBV7-4 to TRBJ2-7; no firm D call. The V gene lost 2 bases and the J gene lost 5 bases, with 7 bases spanning the gap. This CDR3 has 12 amino acids. Germline V CDR1 and CDR2: SGHVT, SQSDAQ. CDR3 sequence: CASSLCQDEQYF. The CDR3 region has the DNA TGTGCCAGCAGCTTATGCCAGGACGAGCAGTACTTC.

This clonotype has just a few counts. The rearrangement joins TRBV20-1 to TRBJ1-5; D is uncertain. Trimming shortened V by 6 bases and J by 5 bases, and 11 bases separated the two germline ends. The CDR3 is made up of 12 amino acids. Looked up from germline, CDR1 is DFQATT and CDR2 is SNEGSKA (reference sequence). In DNA form, the CDR3 reads TGCAGTGCGACGATCGCTGATCAGCCCCAGCATTTT. The encoded protein is CSATIADQPQHF.

This clonotype is medium-sized by share. The chain links TRBV27 to TRBJ2-2; possibly TRBD2 for D (5 bases). Trimming removed 3 bases from V and 7 bases from J, with 12 bases in between. The CDR3 extends over 14 amino acids. From germline, CDR1 is MNHEY and CDR2 SMNVEV (reference sequence). This CDR3 reads CASSFTRLLGELFF. The CDR3, as DNA: TGTGCCAGCAGTTTCACTAGGCTACTCGGGGAGCTGTTTTTT.

This clonotype was detected a few times. This rearrangement joins TRBV27 to TRBJ1-5, with TRBD1 matching over 7 bases. V lost 6 bases and J lost 0; bases outside the gene matches: 5. The V gene's germline CDR1 is MNHEY and CDR2 SMNVEV (reference sequence). The CDR3 runs 15 residues. For the CDR3, the DNA is TGTGCCAGCAGAGGGGGACAGAATAGCAATCAGCCCCAGCATTTT. As protein: CASRGGQNSNQPQHF.

Comment on this clonotype: One base away lies a much larger clone, so this may be a sequencing read error. The chain combines TRBV19 with TRBJ2-2; D is unresolved. The V gene's germline CDR1 is LNHDA and CDR2 SQIVND (reference sequence). Trimming cost V 7 bases and J 2 bases, with 14 bases left between them. The CDR3 has 15 residues. Here the CDR3 DNA reads TGTGCCAGTATGAGCTTGGTGGGAAACACCGGGGAGCTGTTTTTT. Protein product: CASMSLVGNTGELFF.

V and J are TRBV28 and TRBJ2-7; 12 nucleotides match TRBD2. CDR3 length equals 15 residues. The trim removed 8 bases at V and 7 bases at J, leaving 12 bases unmatched. Germline V gene sequence: CDR1 MDHEN, CDR2 SYDVKM. For the CDR3, the DNA is TGTGCCAGCGCACCCTCGGAACTAGCGGGAGGTGAGCAGTACTTC. It codes for CASAPSELAGGEQYF.

By sample share, this clonotype is large. The chain links TRBV6-1 to TRBJ2-3; the match to TRBD2 covers 9 bases. Germline CDR1 reads MNHNS; CDR2 reads SASEGT. The CDR3 length is 16 residues. V lost 2 bases and J lost 0; bases outside the gene matches: 3. CDR3 DNA sequence: TGTGCCAGCAGTGAAATTAGCGGGAGAAGCACAGATACGCAGTATTTT. Amino acids: CASSEISGRSTDTQYF.

As for this clonotype: One junction end disagrees with the germline gene, perhaps due to a read error. V gene TRBV10-2 combines with J gene TRBJ2-3; TRBD2 matches 9 bases. This CDR3 has 15 residues. The V gene's germline CDR1 is WSHSY and CDR2 SAAADI. The CDR3 sequence is CVSSDSGRAIDTQYF. The DNA for the CDR3 is TGCGTCAGCAGTGATAGCGGGAGAGCCATCGATACGCAGTATTTT.

By sample share, this clonotype is medium-sized (0.01 to 0.1%). The chain uses TRBV19 and TRBJ2-1, with D maybe TRBD2 (6 bases). Deletions cut 1 base from V and 0 bases from J, with 13 bases between. The CDR3 sequence is 17 residues long. Germline CDR1 LNHDA, CDR2 SQIVND (reference sequence). The CDR3 here is CASSIGSPSDSYNEQFF. DNA for the CDR3: TGTGCCAGTAGTATAGGGAGCCCTAGCGACTCCTACAATGAGCAGTTCTTC. Variable domain in full (rest from reference TRBV19 and TRBJ2-1): DGGITQSPKYLFRKEGQNVTLSCEQNLNHDAMYWYRQDPGQGLRLIYYSQIVNDFQKGDIAEGYSVSREKKESFPLTVTSAQKNPTAFYLCASSIGSPSDSYNEQFFGPGTRLTVL.

The rearrangement uses TRBV19 and TRBJ2-1; TRBD2 matches at 12 bases. The J segment lost 11 bases and the V segment lost 3 bases, leaving 8 bases of the junction unmatched. Germline V gene sequence: CDR1 LNHDA, CDR2 SQIVND (reference sequence). The CDR3 has 15 amino acids. For the CDR3, the DNA is TGTGCCAGTAGTATGGGGGGGACTAGCGGGTATAAGCAGTTCTTC. Translation gives CASSMGGTSGYKQFF. Full variable domain (missing parts from reference TRBV19 and TRBJ2-1): DGGITQSPKYLFRKEGQNVTLSCEQNLNHDAMYWYRQDPGQGLRLIYYSQIVNDFQKGDIAEGYSVSREKKESFPLTVTSAQKNPTAFYLCASSMGGTSGYKQFFGPGTRLTVL.

By share, this clonotype counts as hyperexpanded (1% or more). The V gene is TRBV29-1, the J gene TRBJ2-5; 8 bases line up with TRBD1. The CDR3 totals 12 residues. The germline V gene encodes CDR1 SQVTM and CDR2 ANQGSEA. Unmatched junction bases numbered 7, after V lost 8 bases and J lost 5 bases. The CDR3 protein is CSIRQGTETQYF. The CDR3 DNA is TGCAGCATACGACAGGGGACGGAGACCCAGTACTTC.

This clonotype is medium-sized within its sample. The rearrangement links TRBV6-4 to TRBJ2-1; D may be TRBD2 (6 bases). Between the trimmed V and J ends, which lost 0 bases and 4 bases, there was a span of 13 bases. The length of the CDR3 is 16 residues. CDR1 and CDR2 from the germline V gene are MRHNA and SNTAGT. The CDR3 DNA reads TGTGCCAGCAGTGACTCGAAGGGGACTGCTTACAATGAGCAGTTCTTC. This translates into CASSDSKGTAYNEQFF.

This clonotype is categorized as medium-sized. The chain links TRBV5-4 to TRBJ1-2; D not certain. With 0 bases removed from V and 5 bases from J, the gap between germline ends came to 20 bases. This CDR3 spans 17 amino acids. CDR1 and CDR2 (germline): SGHNT, YYREEE (reference sequence). This CDR3 reads CASSLGATWAADYGYTF. The CDR3 bases are TGTGCCAGCAGCTTGGGGGCAACGTGGGCCGCAGATTATGGCTACACCTTC.

The rearrangement joins TRBV28 to TRBJ2-7; TRBD2 matches 10 bases. V was pared by 6 bases and J by 8 bases, with 7 bases of the junction left unmatched. CDR3 length: 13 residues. Germline V gene lookup returns CDR1 MDHEN and CDR2 SYDVKM. In DNA form, the CDR3 reads TGTGCCAGCAGGGTGACTAGCGGGTACAAGCAGTACTTC. Translating it yields CASRVTSGYKQYF.

The chain employs TRBV7-3 and TRBJ1-2; TRBD1 matches at 9 bases. V lost 5 bases, J lost 8 bases, and 9 bases stayed unmatched. Germline-derived CDR1 and CDR2 are SGHTA and FQGTGA. The CDR3 is 14 amino acids. The CDR3 DNA reads TGTGCCAGCAGCCGCAACCGGGACAGGGTAGGCTACACCTTC. This sequence encodes CASSRNRDRVGYTF.

The rearrangement links TRBV11-2 to TRBJ2-5; no clear D. Germline assignment: CDR1 SGHAT and CDR2 FQNNGV. Trimming removed 1 base from V and 1 base from J, with 7 bases in between. This CDR3 has 14 residues. Here the CDR3 reads CASSLGQIQETQYF. CDR3 nucleotide sequence: TGTGCCAGCAGCTTAGGCCAAATCCAAGAGACCCAGTACTTC.

This clonotype counts as medium-sized. The rearrangement joins TRBV20-1 to TRBJ2-7; 10 nucleotides match TRBD2. J lost 2 bases, V lost 5 bases, and 6 bases had no gene match. The CDR3 sequence is 14 residues long. Germline values: CDR1 DFQATT, CDR2 SNEGSKA (reference sequence). CDR3 sequence: CSADRLAGAYEQYF. The CDR3 DNA reads as TGCAGTGCTGACCGGCTAGCGGGAGCCTACGAGCAGTACTTC.

This clonotype has only a few counts. The chain couples TRBV7-9 to TRBJ1-1; 7 bases align to TRBD1. CDR3 length equals 15 residues. CDR1 and CDR2 (germline): SEHNR, FQNEAQ (reference sequence). Trimming removed 3 bases from V and 6 bases from J; junction bases left unmatched: 10. The CDR3: CASSLADRAYSEAFF. In nucleotides, the CDR3 is TGTGCCAGCAGCTTGGCCGACAGGGCATACTCTGAAGCTTTCTTT.

The V and J genes are TRBV27 and TRBJ2-7; 13 nucleotides match TRBD2. V lost 4 bases and J lost 2; bases outside the gene matches: 14. The CDR3 extends over 19 amino acids. Germline-derived CDR1 and CDR2 are MNHEY and SMNVEV (reference sequence). The CDR3 region is CASSSWTSGRSGAAYEQYF. In DNA, the CDR3 is TGTGCCAGCAGTTCGTGGACTAGCGGGAGATCTGGGGCTGCCTACGAGCAGTACTTC.

The chain joins TRBV5-1 to TRBJ1-1; D call uncertain. CDR3 size: 14 residues. Germline V CDR1 and CDR2: SGHRS, YFSETQ. The V end lost 5 bases, the J end lost 0 bases, and 11 bases lay between the germline ends. The CDR3 coding sequence is TGCGCCAGCAGGTCCGAGTACATGAACACTGAAGCTTTCTTT. Translation: CASRSEYMNTEAFF. Full variable domain (missing parts from reference TRBV5-1 and TRBJ1-1): KAGVTQTPRYLIKTRGQQVTLSCSPISGHRSVSWYQQTPGQGLQFLFEYFSETQRNKGNFPGRFSGRQFSNSRSEMNVSTLELGDSALYLCASRSEYMNTEAFFGQGTRLTVV.

This rearrangement joins TRBV19 to TRBJ1-5; D is unclear. CDR1 LNHDA and CDR2 SQIVND come from the germline V gene (reference sequence). The CDR3 is 16 residues long. Trimming removed 3 bases at V and 0 bases at J, with 12 bases between. The CDR3, as DNA: TGTGCCAGTAGTATGCAAAATCGGGGTAGCAATCAGCCCCAGCATTTT. Encoded protein: CASSMQNRGSNQPQHF.